These 20 T cell receptor beta chains were all obtained from the same sample, sequenced in a study of T cell repertoires in cytomegalovirus infection. From the reads, TCRdb called clonotypes with MiXCR, one entry per CDR3 protein. The sample lists under 850,000 distinct CDR3 sequences, approximately 33% occurring once. Their specific antigens are unknown. This material consisted of cultured PBMCs, taken from culture after CMV antigen stimulation. The receptor source for this set is a human donor in good health (CMV status not recorded). Some clones in this sample may be carry-over from other donors' samples.

This clonotype has just a few counts. The chain employs TRBV29-1 and TRBJ2-3, with D possibly being TRBD1 (5 bases). Germline CDR1 reads SQVTM; CDR2 reads ANQGSEA. The CDR3 runs to 13 residues. Trimming cost V 1 base and J 4 bases, with 9 bases left between them. As DNA, the CDR3 is TGCAGCGTTGAAGGCAGGGTGTCAGATACGCAGTATTTT. It specifies CSVEGRVSDTQYF.

The genes are TRBV7-9 and TRBJ2-3; 10 bases are a match to TRBD2. Unmatched junction bases numbered 3, after V lost 3 bases and J lost 0 bases. The germline CDR1 and CDR2 sequences are SEHNR and FQNEAQ (reference sequence). This CDR3 region has 16 residues. This CDR3 reads CASSFSGRPSTDTQYF. CDR3 sequence (DNA): TGTGCCAGCAGCTTTAGCGGGAGGCCCAGCACAGATACGCAGTATTTT.

The sample holds a few counts of this clonotype. This chain uses TRBV7-2 with TRBJ2-1, with 14 bases that match TRBD2. The CDR3 consists of 16 residues. Germline lookup yields CDR1 SGHTA and CDR2 FQGNSA. Trimming cost V 5 bases and J 9 bases; bases outside gene matches: 9. This CDR3 is CASSPPTSGRAREQFF. CDR3 in DNA: TGTGCCAGCAGCCCACCGACTAGCGGGAGGGCCCGTGAGCAGTTCTTC.

This clonotype was counted a few times. The rearrangement links TRBV10-2 to TRBJ2-5; TRBD2 might be the D (5 bases). This CDR3 is 16 amino acids long. The V gene's germline CDR1 is WSHSY and CDR2 SAAADI. V was shortened by 0 bases and J by 1 base, with 12 bases between the two germline ends. The CDR3, as DNA: TGCGCCAGCAGTGAGTCGCGTGGCGGGCCCCAAGAGACCCAGTACTTC. Translating gives CASSESRGGPQETQYF.

The CDR3 region is CASGPFSGNTIYF. Written as DNA, the CDR3 is TGTGCCAGTGGTCCTTTCTCTGGAAACACCATATATTTT. The J gene is TRBJ1-3, the V gene TRBV19; no firm D call. Germline assignment: CDR1 LNHDA and CDR2 SQIVND (reference sequence). With 8 bases removed from V and 0 bases from J, the gap between germline ends came to 8 bases. CDR3 length: 13 amino acids. Full variable domain (rest looked up from reference TRBV19 and TRBJ1-3): DGGITQSPKYLFRKEGQNVTLSCEQNLNHDAMYWYRQDPGQGLRLIYYSQIVNDFQKGDIAEGYSVSREKKESFPLTVTSAQKNPTAFYLCASGPFSGNTIYFGEGSWLTVV.

This chain's CDR3 is CASSLIREAFF. The CDR3 region has the DNA TGTGCCAGCAGTCTTATTAGGGAAGCTTTCTTT. This chain connects TRBV7-9 to TRBJ1-1, with D hard to call. The CDR3 loop spans 11 amino acids. V was clipped by 6 bases and J by 8 bases, with 10 bases between them. CDR1 SEHNR and CDR2 FQNEAQ come from the germline V gene (reference sequence).

This clonotype was detected a few times. This chain links TRBV3-1 with TRBJ2-1, with a weak D call TRBD2 (5 bases). V was pared by 5 bases and J by 5 bases, with 13 bases between. Germline CDR1 LGHDT, CDR2 YNNKEL (reference sequence). The length of the CDR3 is 14 residues. The CDR3 region has the DNA TGTGCCAGCAGCACCCGTGGTAGCGACAATGAGCAGTTCTTC. This codes for CASSTRGSDNEQFF.

The rearrangement links TRBV7-4 to TRBJ2-3, with D unresolved. The CDR3 is made up of 15 amino acids. The V gene's germline CDR1 is SGHVT and CDR2 SQSDAQ. V lost 6 bases, J lost 1 base, and 14 bases lay in between. The CDR3: CASRLRRVGTDTQYF. CDR3 sequence (DNA): TGTGCCAGCAGGTTAAGGCGTGTCGGCACAGATACGCAGTATTTT.

The chain joins TRBV30 to TRBJ2-3; D is unresolved. Germline V CDR1 and CDR2: GTSNPN, SVGIG (reference sequence). Trimming stripped 4 bases from V and 0 bases from J, with 11 bases between. This CDR3 region has 14 residues. The CDR3 loop reads CAWNGRLSTDTQYF. CDR3 coding DNA: TGTGCCTGGAATGGCAGGTTAAGCACAGATACGCAGTATTTT. The full variable domain, completed using reference TRBV30 and TRBJ2-3, is SQTIHQWPATLVQPVGSPLSLECTVEGTSNPNLYWYRQAAGRGLQLLFYSVGIGQISSEVPQNLSASRPQDRQFILSSKKLLLSDSGFYLCAWNGRLSTDTQYFGPGTRLTVL.

J is TRBJ1-2 and V is TRBV27; 7 positions match TRBD1. Germline assignment: CDR1 MNHEY and CDR2 SMNVEV (reference sequence). The CDR3 consists of 14 residues. The V gene end was trimmed by 5 bases and the J gene end by 4 bases; junction bases not matched to a gene: 7. CDR3 DNA sequence: TGTGCCAGCAGTACCCGACAGGGCATCTATGGCTACACCTTC. Protein product: CASSTRQGIYGYTF.

This clonotype turned up a few times. The V gene is TRBV19, the J gene TRBJ2-3, with 8 bases that match TRBD2. The CDR3 is 15 residues long. Trimming removed 3 bases from V and 1 base from J; junction bases left unmatched: 3. Germline CDR1 and CDR2: LNHDA and SQIVND (reference sequence). CDR3 loop: CASSMPGGGTDTQYF. The CDR3 nucleotides read TGTGCCAGTAGTATGCCGGGAGGGGGCACAGATACGCAGTATTTT. Full variable domain (remainder filled in from reference TRBV19 and TRBJ2-3): DGGITQSPKYLFRKEGQNVTLSCEQNLNHDAMYWYRQDPGQGLRLIYYSQIVNDFQKGDIAEGYSVSREKKESFPLTVTSAQKNPTAFYLCASSMPGGGTDTQYFGPGTRLTVL.

CDR3 sequence: CASSRVGQMNTEAFF. CDR3 nucleotide sequence: TGCGCCAGCAGCCGAGTAGGACAGATGAACACTGAAGCTTTCTTT. The chain links TRBV4-1 to TRBJ1-1; D possibly corresponds to TRBD1 (6 bases). Deletions cut 4 bases from V and 0 bases from J, with 12 bases between. This CDR3 is 15 amino acids long. Germline V gene sequence: CDR1 MGHRA, CDR2 YSYEKL.

This clonotype came up a few times. The genes are TRBV6-2 or TRBV6-3 and TRBJ2-4; 8 bases align to TRBD1. Looked up from germline, CDR1 is MNHEY and CDR2 is SVGEGT. The CDR3 has 13 amino acids. V shed 8 bases, J shed 9 bases, and the junction held 9 bases outside the gene matches. The chain's CDR3 is CASLGQGVRIQYF. DNA for the CDR3: TGTGCCAGCCTAGGACAGGGAGTACGCATTCAGTACTTC.

The table lists this clonotype with many counts. The CDR3 region is CASGPGQSTQETQYF. The CDR3 DNA reads as TGTGCTAGTGGCCCGGGACAGTCAACCCAAGAGACCCAGTACTTC. The chain uses TRBV12-5 and TRBJ2-5, with 7 bases that match TRBD1. This CDR3 is 15 amino acids long. The ends lost 6 bases at V and 1 base at J; junction bases unmatched: 8. CDR1 is LGHNT, CDR2 FRNRAP, per germline. Supplemented by reference TRBV12-5 and TRBJ2-5, the full variable domain reads DARVTQTPRHKVTEMGQEVTMRCQPILGHNTVFWYRQTMMQGLELLAYFRNRAPLDDSGMPKDRFSAEMPDATLATLKIQPSEPRDSAVYFCASGPGQSTQETQYFGPGTRLLVL.

The sample holds a few counts of this clonotype. This sequence joins TRBV28 and TRBJ1-6; tentatively, D is TRBD1 (5 bases). The CDR3 runs to 17 residues. Germline CDR1 is MDHEN and CDR2 is SYDVKM. The V and J ends lost 7 bases and 4 bases respectively, with 20 bases between them. In DNA, the CDR3 is TGTGCCAGCACCAACCTAGTCGCTGAGGGGTATAATTCACCCCTCCACTTT. Its protein is CASTNLVAEGYNSPLHF.

This chain links TRBV27 with TRBJ2-5; D gene ambiguous. This CDR3 spans 14 amino acids. The ends were cut back, 5 bases at V and 3 bases at J, with 13 bases in the middle. Germline V gene data show CDR1 as MNHEY and CDR2 as SMNVEV (reference sequence). CDR3 loop: CASSSPGLEETQYF. CDR3 DNA: TGTGCCAGCAGTAGCCCGGGTTTGGAAGAGACCCAGTACTTC.

The V call is TRBV7-8, the J call TRBJ2-3, with TRBD2 as a possible D gene (6 bases). Trimming stripped 0 bases from V and 0 bases from J, with 10 bases between. CDR1 SGHVS and CDR2 FQNEAQ come from the germline V gene. The CDR3 length is 16 residues. This CDR3 reads CASSLAGGVSTDTQYF. CDR3 bases: TGTGCCAGCAGCTTAGCCGGCGGGGTGAGCACAGATACGCAGTATTTT.

A few counts support this clonotype. V and J are TRBV7-6 and TRBJ2-1, with TRBD2 as a possible D gene (7 bases). Trimming removed 5 bases at V and 9 bases at J, with 20 bases between. Germline assignment: CDR1 SGHVS and CDR2 FNYEAQ. The CDR3 sequence is 15 residues long. The CDR3 region has the DNA TGTGCCAGCAGCCGGAATCGGGGGGCAAGAAGTGAGCAGTTCTTC. Translated, it gives CASSRNRGARSEQFF.

This clonotype was detected many times. V usage is TRBV7-2 and J usage is TRBJ2-2; D uncertain. Trimming took 1 base from V and 9 from J, leaving 15 bases between them. This CDR3 is 15 amino acids long. Germline V gene sequence: CDR1 SGHTA, CDR2 FQGNSA. CDR3 region: CASSLDSVTSRELFF. CDR3 DNA sequence: TGTGCCAGCAGCTTAGACTCTGTTACTTCCAGGGAGCTGTTTTTT.

This clonotype was observed a handful of times. The chain is built from TRBV11-3 and TRBJ1-6; unclear D gene. V lost 10 bases and J 7 bases, leaving 20 bases between the germline ends. Germline CDR1 reads SGHNT; CDR2 reads YENEEA. CDR3 length: 15 amino acids. The CDR3 bases are TGTGCCACGTGCCCGGGCAGCATATACAATTCACCCCTCCACTTT. Translating gives CATCPGSIYNSPLHF.